This is a list of T cell receptor beta chains from one sample in a study of T cell responses to AZD1222 COVID-19 vaccine. Sequenced by immunoSEQ multiplex PCR; TCRdb stores in-frame clones only, minus some. The sample gives about 110,000 clones, 70% to 90% of which show up once; less than 2.5% is in the top ten. The input for sequencing was peripheral blood, taken 28 days after the second AZD1222 dose. All receptors derive from an adult who received the AZD1222 COVID-19 vaccine. CDR3s include the opening cysteine and the closing phenylalanine or tryptophan. The order of the fields is CDR3 protein, CDR3 DNA, CDR3 length, clone size, D gene, V gene, J gene. D genes are given only for firm matches. Clone size is stated in some rows and not others, as once, few, many or a class when expanded.

CDR3: CASSEGTVSYNEQFF
DNA: TGTGCCAGCAGTGAAGGCACAGTTTCCTACAATGAGCAGTTCTTC
length: 15
size: .
D: .
V: TRBV2
J: TRBJ2-1

CDR3: CASRPGRTGYNSPLHF
DNA: TGTGCCAGCAGGCCCGGAAGGACAGGATATAATTCACCCCTCCACTTT
length: 16
size: .
D: TRBD1
V: TRBV28
J: TRBJ1-6

CDR3: CSVIGESEAFF
DNA: TGCAGCGTTATAGGGGAATCTGAAGCTTTCTTT
length: 11
size: .
D: .
V: TRBV29-1
J: TRBJ1-1

CDR3: CASSLTDRQLSPYEQYF
DNA: TGCGCCAGCAGCTTAACGGACAGGCAACTATCTCCCTACGAGCAGTACTTC
length: 17
size: .
D: TRBD1
V: TRBV5-1
J: TRBJ2-7

CDR3: CASSRYRVSYNSPLHF
DNA: TGTGCCAGCAGCCGTTACAGGGTATCCTATAATTCACCCCTCCACTTT
length: 16
size: .
D: .
V: TRBV7-3
J: TRBJ1-6

CDR3: CASSVGGQGRYNEQFF
DNA: TGTGCCAGCAGCGTAGGGGGACAGGGCCGCTACAATGAGCAGTTCTTC
length: 16
size: .
D: TRBD1
V: TRBV9
J: TRBJ2-1

CDR3: CASSQDSGTANEKLFF
DNA: TGTGCCAGCAGCCAAGACTCCGGGACAGCTAATGAAAAACTGTTTTTT
length: 16
size: few
D: TRBD1
V: TRBV4-2
J: TRBJ1-4

CDR3: CASSGGQNNSPLHF
DNA: TGTGCCAGCAGCGGAGGGCAGAACAATTCACCCCTCCACTTT
length: 14
size: .
D: .
V: TRBV5-8
J: TRBJ1-6

CDR3: CASSLLTGGNTEAFF
DNA: TGCGCCAGCAGCTTGCTTACAGGGGGGAACACTGAAGCTTTCTTT
length: 15
size: .
D: TRBD1
V: TRBV5-1
J: TRBJ1-1

CDR3: CASNFGNQPQHF
DNA: TGTGCCAGTAACTTCGGTAATCAGCCCCAGCATTTT
length: 12
size: .
D: .
V: TRBV3-1/TRBV3-2
J: TRBJ1-5

CDR3: CSAAWETQYF
DNA: TGCAGTGCTGCCTGGGAGACCCAGTACTTC
length: 10
size: .
D: .
V: TRBV20-1
J: TRBJ2-5

CDR3: CASSYSASGDTDTQYF
DNA: TGTGCCAGCAGTTACTCGGCTAGCGGGGACACAGATACGCAGTATTTT
length: 16
size: .
D: TRBD2
V: TRBV6-5
J: TRBJ2-3

CDR3: CASSSGNTIYF
DNA: TGTGCCAGCAGCTCTGGAAACACCATATATTTT
length: 11
size: .
D: .
V: TRBV11-2
J: TRBJ1-3

CDR3: CASILPGQGGEKLFF
DNA: TGTGCCAGCATTCTACCCGGACAGGGTGGGGAAAAACTGTTTTTT
length: 15
size: .
D: TRBD1
V: TRBV6-5
J: TRBJ1-4

CDR3: CASSSPLTVPNYGYTF
DNA: TGTGCCAGCAGCTCCCCCCTTACGGTACCCAACTATGGCTACACCTTC
length: 16
size: few
D: .
V: TRBV7-7
J: TRBJ1-2

CDR3: CASSLVAIKGDEQYF
DNA: TGTGCCAGCAGCTTAGTAGCGATTAAGGGTGACGAGCAGTACTTC
length: 15
size: .
D: .
V: TRBV7-9
J: TRBJ2-7

CDR3: CASSLDRGLTEAFF
DNA: TGTGCCAGCAGCTTGGATCGGGGGCTCACTGAAGCTTTCTTT
length: 14
size: .
D: .
V: TRBV5-4
J: TRBJ1-1

CDR3: CASSSLDRVILGYTF
DNA: TGTGCCAGCAGTTCACTGGACAGGGTTATACTTGGCTACACCTTC
length: 15
size: few
D: TRBD1
V: TRBV28
J: TRBJ1-2

CDR3: CASSSPGQGGDTQYF
DNA: TGTGCCAGTAGTTCCCCGGGACAGGGAGGAGATACGCAGTATTTT
length: 15
size: once
D: TRBD1
V: TRBV19
J: TRBJ2-3

CDR3: CASSSRDTRYEQYF
DNA: TGTGCCAGCAGCTCCAGGGACACACGCTACGAGCAGTACTTC
length: 14
size: .
D: .
V: TRBV5-4
J: TRBJ2-7

CDR3: CASSSTGLNSPLHF
DNA: TGTGCCAGCAGTAGTACAGGGCTTAATTCACCCCTCCACTTT
length: 14
size: .
D: .
V: TRBV28
J: TRBJ1-6

CDR3: CASSYSTRENYGYTF
DNA: TGTGCCAGCAGTTACTCGACCAGGGAAAACTATGGCTACACCTTC
length: 15
size: .
D: .
V: TRBV6-5
J: TRBJ1-2

CDR3: CASSLIFGTGARNEQFF
DNA: TGTGCCAGCAGTTTAATTTTCGGGACAGGGGCTCGGAATGAGCAGTTCTTC
length: 17
size: once
D: TRBD1
V: TRBV28
J: TRBJ2-1

CDR3: CASSLPVRIMNSPLHF
DNA: TGTGCCAGCAGTTTGCCGGTCCGAATTATGAATTCACCCCTCCACTTT
length: 16
size: .
D: .
V: TRBV28
J: TRBJ1-6

CDR3: CATGTGGQGETQYF
DNA: TGTGCCACCGGGACAGGGGGTCAAGGAGAGACCCAGTACTTC
length: 14
size: .
D: TRBD1
V: TRBV6-5
J: TRBJ2-5

CDR3: CASSQVAASGGEQYF
DNA: TGTGCCAGCAGCCAAGTGGCCGCTAGCGGGGGCGAGCAGTACTTC
length: 15
size: once
D: TRBD2
V: TRBV3-1/TRBV3-2
J: TRBJ2-7

CDR3: CASSDPGGSANEKLFF
DNA: TGCGCCAGCAGCGACCCTGGGGGTTCTGCTAATGAAAAACTGTTTTTT
length: 16
size: .
D: .
V: TRBV10-2
J: TRBJ1-4

CDR3: CAISPGEDEQYF
DNA: TGTGCCATCAGTCCGGGAGAAGACGAGCAGTACTTC
length: 12
size: few
D: .
V: TRBV10-3
J: TRBJ2-7

CDR3: CASSYGSRNTGELFF
DNA: TGTGCCAGCAGTTACGGTAGCAGAAACACCGGGGAGCTGTTTTTT
length: 15
size: .
D: .
V: TRBV6-5
J: TRBJ2-2

CDR3: CASSLRTGFNTGELFF
DNA: TGTGCCAGCAGCCTTAGGACAGGCTTCAACACCGGGGAGCTGTTTTTT
length: 16
size: .
D: TRBD1
V: TRBV3-1/TRBV3-2
J: TRBJ2-2

CDR3: CASSYGGTGELFF
DNA: TGTGCCAGCAGTTACGGGGGGACCGGGGAGCTGTTTTTT
length: 13
size: .
D: TRBD2
V: TRBV7-2
J: TRBJ2-2

CDR3: CSARGSQEGFF
DNA: TGCAGTGCTAGAGGGTCCCAGGAAGGTTTCTTT
length: 11
size: .
D: .
V: TRBV20-1
J: TRBJ1-1

CDR3: CASSPRYYRGRDYGYTF
DNA: TGTGCCAGCAGTCCACGATATTACAGGGGGCGCGACTATGGCTACACCTTC
length: 17
size: .
D: TRBD1
V: TRBV28
J: TRBJ1-2

CDR3: CASSQATSGYTGELFF
DNA: TGTGCCAGCAGCCAAGCGACTAGCGGGTACACCGGGGAGCTGTTTTTT
length: 16
size: .
D: TRBD2
V: TRBV3-1/TRBV3-2
J: TRBJ2-2

CDR3: CSASRTQQFF
DNA: TGCAGTGCTAGCAGGACTCAGCAGTTCTTC
length: 10
size: .
D: .
V: TRBV20-1
J: TRBJ2-1

CDR3: CASSASRMNTEAFF
DNA: TGTGCCAGTAGTGCGAGTAGAATGAACACTGAAGCTTTCTTT
length: 14
size: once
D: .
V: TRBV19
J: TRBJ1-1

CDR3: CASRRTDTQYF
DNA: TGTGCCAGCAGGAGAACAGATACGCAGTATTTT
length: 11
size: .
D: .
V: TRBV12-3/TRBV12-4
J: TRBJ2-3